The rows below give T cell receptor beta chains drawn from one sample of a study of blood T cell repertoires in COVID-19. The assay was immunoSEQ multiplex PCR, and TCRdb's table has in-frame clones only and misses some. The table shows roughly 30,000 clones, with less than 85% occurring only once. Sequenced: peripheral blood. The receptors stem from a human donor with acute or convalescent COVID-19. The donor label of this sample is uncertain. Both conserved end residues are part of each CDR3. Fields, in order: CDR3 protein, V gene, D gene. A D gene is named only where the DNA matches it firmly.

CDR3 protein: CASRGAEGTVQPQHF
V gene: TRBV28
D gene: .

CDR3 protein: CASSTSSGPQETQYF
V gene: TRBV19
D gene: TRBD2

CDR3 protein: CASSIQRDSYGYTF
V gene: TRBV19
D gene: .

CDR3 protein: CASSERTSGKGAKNIQYF
V gene: TRBV5-6
D gene: TRBD2

CDR3 protein: CASSRFRERNSPLHF
V gene: TRBV6-5
D gene: .

CDR3 protein: CASSFGSYGYTF
V gene: TRBV28
D gene: .

CDR3 protein: CAWSAGDWGYTF
V gene: TRBV30
D gene: .

CDR3 protein: CASSLNRAGEQFF
V gene: TRBV14
D gene: .

CDR3 protein: CASSPTGAYGYTF
V gene: TRBV5-6
D gene: .

CDR3 protein: CAWSVFGIGNEQFF
V gene: TRBV30
D gene: .

CDR3 protein: CASSARDYGYTF
V gene: TRBV23-1
D gene: .

CDR3 protein: CASSFTQGAETQYF
V gene: TRBV5-1
D gene: TRBD1

CDR3 protein: CASSREALAVNTGELFF
V gene: TRBV2
D gene: TRBD2

CDR3 protein: CASSQEDRDFNEQFF
V gene: TRBV4-3
D gene: TRBD1

CDR3 protein: CASSQGAGLAGEQYF
V gene: TRBV3-1/TRBV3-2
D gene: TRBD2

CDR3 protein: CASGGTALQGYTF
V gene: TRBV6-6
D gene: TRBD1

CDR3 protein: CASSPPRTSSSYEQYF
V gene: TRBV19
D gene: TRBD2

CDR3 protein: CASSPSRGYSGNTIYF
V gene: TRBV14
D gene: .

CDR3 protein: CASSLTPGDYGYTF
V gene: TRBV11-1
D gene: .

CDR3 protein: CATSRDRYSGVNEQFF
V gene: TRBV15
D gene: TRBD2

CDR3 protein: CSADRGTEAFF
V gene: TRBV20-1
D gene: TRBD1

CDR3 protein: CASSQNAPGPDTQYF
V gene: TRBV4-1
D gene: .

CDR3 protein: CASSYPTGMGAAEAFF
V gene: TRBV6-6
D gene: .

CDR3 protein: CASSETPGQGNEKLFF
V gene: TRBV6-1
D gene: TRBD1

CDR3 protein: CATSDLPGQEAFF
V gene: TRBV24-1
D gene: TRBD1

CDR3 protein: CASSYRQGEWEQYF
V gene: TRBV7-2
D gene: TRBD1

CDR3 protein: CASSPERGVDTQYF
V gene: TRBV10-3
D gene: TRBD2

CDR3 protein: CASSVGAGGAGREAFF
V gene: TRBV9
D gene: TRBD1

CDR3 protein: CASTLLGTDTQYF
V gene: TRBV19
D gene: .

CDR3 protein: CASSSPGTGLHSPLHF
V gene: TRBV9
D gene: TRBD1

CDR3 protein: CASRRGQSSSYEQYF
V gene: TRBV2
D gene: .

CDR3 protein: CASSWGGVRTEAFF
V gene: TRBV27
D gene: .

CDR3 protein: CASSPGEVARDTQYF
V gene: TRBV5-1
D gene: .

CDR3 protein: CASSLMGGDTQYF
V gene: TRBV11-3
D gene: TRBD2

CDR3 protein: CASRVDRDEQYF
V gene: TRBV28
D gene: TRBD1